This T cell receptor beta chain was recorded in a study of shared clonotypes between healthy human individuals. On the study more broadly: The plates for each donor numbered three CD4 naive, three CD4 memory, two CD8 naive and one CD8 memory. Study-wide results and limits: The study found lower generation probabilities in non-shared clonotypes than in those shared by all four donors. Naive CD4 clonotypes were shared across several donors at roughly 4.6%.

Germline CDR1 MDHEN, CDR2 SYDVKM. This CDR3 comprises 15 residues. Trimming stripped 6 bases from V and 4 bases from J, with 17 bases between. This clone was detected only once. The antigen is not known. At the deep level, the assay was run. TCRdb's table, derived via immunoSEQ multiplex PCR, lists solely in-frame clones and lacks some. The table records approximately 2.3 million clones, approximately 93% of them present only once. The sequence came from a man between 18 and 35 years old in good health. Some clones in this sample may be carry-over from other donors' samples. This chain links TRBV28 with TRBJ2-3; tentative D call: TRBD2 (7 bases). Input material: naive CD4+ T cells from PBMCs. Subset noted: CD45RA+ positively selected. The CDR3 loop is CASRGGGGMADTQYF. CDR3 nucleotides: TGTGCCAGCAGGGGGGGAGGGGGAATGGCAGATACGCAGTATTTT.